The 20 T cell receptor beta chains given below trace back to one sample, sequenced in a study of cytomegalovirus exposure and HLA in healthy donors. Sequencing used immunoSEQ multiplex PCR; TCRdb keeps in-frame clones, though not all of them. Here the sample spans about 63,000 clones, about 90% being singletons. The material sequenced was PBMCs. All receptors come from a young woman in good health and CMV-seronegative.

V is TRBV5-1 and J is TRBJ1-2, with 11 bases identical to TRBD1. The germline V gene encodes CDR1 SGHRS and CDR2 YFSETQ. V shed 3 bases and J 2 bases; nucleotides not matched to a gene: 12. The CDR3 has 18 residues. CDR3 sequence reads: CASSWKIGQGASNYGYTF. The CDR3 DNA follows: TGCGCCAGCAGCTGGAAAATCGGACAGGGGGCTTCGAACTATGGCTACACCTTC.

This clone has only a few counts. The genes are TRBV6-4 and TRBJ2-1; TRBD2 aligns across 12 bases. The CDR3 is 15 amino acids. Germline trimming cut 0 bases from V and 8 bases from J; bases unmatched to any gene: 2. CDR1 and CDR2 from the germline V gene are MRHNA and SNTAGT. The CDR3 sequence is CASSDSLAGGHEQFF. The CDR3, as DNA: TGTGCCAGCAGTGACTCGCTAGCGGGGGGGCATGAGCAGTTCTTC.

The chain couples TRBV6-1 to TRBJ2-7, with TRBD2 identical over 14 bases. The ends lost 2 bases at V and 5 bases at J; junction bases unmatched: 5. CDR3 length: 16 residues. Germline values: CDR1 MNHNS, CDR2 SASEGT. CDR3 bases: TGTGCCAGCAGTGAATTTGGGGGACTAGCGGGAGACGAGCAGTACTTC. This encodes CASSEFGGLAGDEQYF.

The chain carries TRBV30 and TRBJ1-5; D remains unclear. V gave up 5 bases and J gave up 0 bases, with 8 bases separating them. This CDR3 is built from 13 residues. CDR1 and CDR2 (germline): GTSNPN, SVGIG (reference sequence). CDR3 sequence: CAWAEVSNQPQHF. CDR3 coding DNA: TGTGCCTGGGCGGAAGTTAGCAATCAGCCCCAGCATTTT.

This chain uses TRBV9 with TRBJ2-7; TRBD2 matches at 7 bases. The V gene's germline CDR1 is SGDLS and CDR2 YYNGEE. The ends lost 5 bases at V and 3 bases at J; junction bases unmatched: 11. This CDR3 comprises 15 residues. The CDR3 reads CASSPSLAASYEQYF. Written as DNA, the CDR3 is TGTGCCAGCAGTCCTAGCCTAGCGGCGAGCTACGAGCAGTACTTC.

The chain links TRBV5-1 to TRBJ2-7; a weak D match, TRBD1 (5 bases). The CDR3 spans 15 residues. Germline V lookup: CDR1 SGHRS, CDR2 YFSETQ. V lost 5 bases and J lost 3, with 18 bases in between. CDR3 amino acids: CASRDPMGPYYEQYF. The CDR3 region has the DNA TGCGCCAGCAGGGATCCCATGGGGCCCTACTACGAGCAGTACTTC.

The chain is built from TRBV7-9 and TRBJ2-1, with a tentative D call TRBD2 (6 bases). The CDR3 is 16 amino acids. Trimming pared 5 bases from V and 4 bases from J, leaving 18 bases between. Germline CDR1 is SEHNR and CDR2 is FQNEAQ (reference sequence). In DNA form, the CDR3 reads TGTGCCAGCAGCCAAATTACCGGGACTCCATACAATGAGCAGTTCTTC. Its translation: CASSQITGTPYNEQFF.

The chain couples TRBV29-1 to TRBJ2-5; possible D gene TRBD1, 6 bases. The CDR3 is 14 residues long. Germline lookup yields CDR1 SQVTM and CDR2 ANQGSEA. V dropped 2 bases and J dropped 5 bases, with 15 bases sitting between them. CDR3 DNA sequence: TGCAGCGTTGAACTGGCGGCAGGGGTCGAGACCCAGTACTTC. Protein: CSVELAAGVETQYF.

CDR3 DNA: TGTGCCAGCACCGGCTGGGGGGCAGATACGCAGTATTTT. It translates to CASTGWGADTQYF. The rearrangement uses TRBV28 and TRBJ2-3; weak D call: TRBD2 (6 bases). The germline V gene encodes CDR1 MDHEN and CDR2 SYDVKM. Trimming took off 7 bases at V and 4 bases at J, with 12 bases between the two ends. This CDR3 has 13 residues.

This chain uses TRBV4-2 with TRBJ2-7; D unresolved. Germline loops: CDR1 LGHNA, CDR2 YNFKEQ. V lost 1 base and J 0 bases, leaving 7 bases between the germline ends. The CDR3 covers 14 residues. CDR3 region: CASSQVESSYEQYF. CDR3 DNA sequence: TGTGCCAGCAGCCAAGTCGAGTCCTCCTACGAGCAGTACTTC.

This clone was found once. The chain joins TRBV4-1 to TRBJ1-2; D perhaps matches TRBD1 (5 bases). The V and J ends lost 0 bases and 4 bases respectively, with 18 bases between them. Germline CDR1 and CDR2: MGHRA and YSYEKL. The CDR3 has 17 residues. The CDR3 here is CASSQDKSPTGRYGYTF. As DNA, the CDR3 is TGCGCCAGCAGCCAAGATAAATCCCCAACAGGTCGCTATGGCTACACCTTC.

This clone was recorded once. The chain couples TRBV19 to TRBJ2-7, with D perhaps matching TRBD2 (6 bases). V was trimmed by 6 bases and J by 2 bases, leaving 14 bases between them. The V gene's germline CDR1 is LNHDA and CDR2 SQIVND (reference sequence). The length of the CDR3 is 14 residues. As DNA, the CDR3 is TGTGCCAGTAGGACGGGGGACCGAGCCTACGAGCAGTACTTC. Residues: CASRTGDRAYEQYF.

The V gene is TRBV6-1, the J gene TRBJ2-1; TRBD1 aligns across 10 bases. Germline V gene data show CDR1 as MNHNS and CDR2 as SASEGT. CDR3 size: 14 residues. Germline trimming cut 2 bases from V and 9 bases from J; bases unmatched to any gene: 4. CDR3 amino acids: CASSERWDRGEQFF. CDR3 DNA sequence: TGTGCCAGCAGTGAACGCTGGGACAGGGGTGAGCAGTTCTTC.

The chain carries TRBV7-9 and TRBJ1-1; 12 bases fit TRBD1. Germline assignment: CDR1 SEHNR and CDR2 FQNEAQ (reference sequence). The CDR3 has 16 amino acids. Trimming at V came to 7 bases and at J to 8 bases, leaving 14 bases not matched to a gene. CDR3 bases: TGTGCCAGCAACTCCGGGACAGGGGGCCCATGGGAAGAAGCTTTCTTT. This encodes CASNSGTGGPWEEAFF. The full variable domain, with the rest looked up from reference TRBV7-9 and TRBJ1-1, is DTGVSQNPRHKITKRGQNVTFRCDPISEHNRLYWYRQTLGQGPEFLTYFQNEAQLEKSRLLSDRFSAERPKGSFSTLEIQRTEQGDSAMYLCASNSGTGGPWEEAFFGQGTRLTVV.

J is TRBJ1-2 and V is TRBV11-2; tentative D call: TRBD1 (5 bases). CDR1 and CDR2 (germline): SGHAT, FQNNGV. The V end was cut by 4 bases, the J end by 2 bases, with 17 bases between. This CDR3 has 16 amino acids. CDR3 sequence reads: CASSYLRGRGNYGYTF. The CDR3 DNA follows: TGTGCCAGCAGCTACCTCCGAGGACGGGGGAACTATGGCTACACCTTC.

The V call is TRBV1, the J call TRBJ2-7; the table names TRBD2, a call not compared with the DNA. TRBV1 is designated a pseudogene. The CDR3 covers 16 residues. CDR3 in amino acids: CTSSHHLAGGRYEQYF. CDR3 DNA: TGCACCAGCAGCCACCATCTAGCGGGAGGGAGGTACGAGCAGTACTTC.

The CDR3 DNA reads TGTGCCAGCAGCCCGGACAGCGGGGAGCTGTTTTTT. Translation: CASSPDSGELFF. The chain couples TRBV7-7 to TRBJ2-2; maybe TRBD1 (6 bases). V dropped 5 bases and J dropped 7 bases, with 8 bases sitting between them. Germline CDR1 SSHAT, CDR2 FNYEAQ (reference sequence). The CDR3 has 12 residues.

The V call is TRBV15, the J call TRBJ1-4; the D is unclear. Germline V gene sequence: CDR1 LNHNV, CDR2 YYDKDF (reference sequence). The CDR3 is made up of 16 amino acids. Trimming took 1 base from V and 8 from J, leaving 17 bases between them. This chain's CDR3 is CATSRAPPRVVEKLFF. CDR3 in DNA: TGTGCCACCAGCAGAGCCCCCCCCCGGGTAGTAGAAAAACTGTTTTTT. Variable domain in full (rest from reference TRBV15 and TRBJ1-4): DAMVIQNPRYQVTQFGKPVTLSCSQTLNHNVMYWYQQKSSQAPKLLFHYYDKDFNNEADTPDNFQSRRPNTSFCFLDIRSPGLGDTAMYLCATSRAPPRVVEKLFFGSGTQLSVL.

The chain is built from TRBV4-2 and TRBJ1-5, with TRBD1 matching over 9 bases. The ends lost 2 bases at V and 6 bases at J; junction bases unmatched: 5. The CDR3 has 15 residues. The germline V gene encodes CDR1 LGHNA and CDR2 YNFKEQ. In DNA form, the CDR3 reads TGTGCCAGCAGCCAACGAACAGGGGGCAGTCAGCCCCAGCATTTT. This gives the protein CASSQRTGGSQPQHF.

V usage is TRBV6-4 and J usage is TRBJ2-1; TRBD2 agrees at 11 bases. There are 16 residues in the CDR3. The germline V gene has CDR1 MRHNA and CDR2 SNTAGT. The V segment lost 0 bases and the J segment 4 bases; nucleotides outside the gene matches: 2. CDR3 nucleotides: TGTGCCAGCAGTGACTCGTCTAGCGGGGGGTACAATGAGCAGTTCTTC. Translated, it gives CASSDSSSGGYNEQFF.